This T cell receptor (beta chain) is from a study of blood T cell repertoires in COVID-19. The germline V gene encodes CDR1 SGDLS and CDR2 YYNGEE. With 3 bases clipped from V and 0 bases from J, the junction kept 6 bases outside the gene matches. This CDR3 region has 16 residues. Measured with immunoSEQ multiplex PCR; TCRdb has only the in-frame clones, and not every one. Among roughly 34,000 clones listed, approximately 88% were seen once. This TCR derives from a man aged 60-69 years with active COVID-19. The V gene is TRBV9, the J gene TRBJ2-3; 8 positions match TRBD2. Material for sequencing was peripheral blood. DNA of the CDR3: TGTGCCAGCAGCGGTACTAGCGGACCGAGCACAGATACGCAGTATTTT. Translating it yields CASSGTSGPSTDTQYF.